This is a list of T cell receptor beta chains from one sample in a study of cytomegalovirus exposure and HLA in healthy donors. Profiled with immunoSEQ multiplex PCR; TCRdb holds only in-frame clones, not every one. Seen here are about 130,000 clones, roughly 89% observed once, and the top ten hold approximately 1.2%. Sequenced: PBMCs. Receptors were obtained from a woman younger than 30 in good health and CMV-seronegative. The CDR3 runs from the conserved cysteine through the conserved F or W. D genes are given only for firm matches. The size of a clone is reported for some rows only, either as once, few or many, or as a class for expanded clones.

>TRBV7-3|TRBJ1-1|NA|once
TGTGCCAGCAGCCTTACGGGGGGCCTCGCTTTCTTT
CASSLTGGLAFF
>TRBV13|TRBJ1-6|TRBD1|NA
TGTGCCAGCAGCCCTGAGGCCCCCCGGGACAGGGATCGAAATACCCTCCACTTT
CASSPEAPRDRDRNTLHF
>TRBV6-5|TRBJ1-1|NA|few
TGTGCCAGCAGTTACTCGGTGACAGTGAACACTGAAGCTTTCTTT
CASSYSVTVNTEAFF
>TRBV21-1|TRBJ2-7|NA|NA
TGTGCCAGCAGCCTCCGACAGGGCCCTTGGAAAGGCGAGCAGTACTTC
CASSLRQGPWKGEQYF
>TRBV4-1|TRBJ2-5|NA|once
TGCGCCAGCAGCCAAGTCAGACGAACGCAGGGCGGTGAGACCCAGTACTTC
CASSQVRRTQGGETQYF
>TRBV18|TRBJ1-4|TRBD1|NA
TGTGCCAGCTCACCCTTCGACAGGGGGCCCTCTAATGAAAAACTGTTTTTT
CASSPFDRGPSNEKLFF
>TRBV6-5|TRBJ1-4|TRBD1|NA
TGTGCCAGCAGGACAGGGGGCGCGATAGAAAAACTGTTTTTT
CASRTGGAIEKLFF
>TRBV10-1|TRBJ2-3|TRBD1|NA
TGCGCCAGCAGGGACAGGAGGCCAGATACGCAGTATTTT
CASRDRRPDTQYF
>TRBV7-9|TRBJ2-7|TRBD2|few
TGTGCCAGCAGCTCTCGGACTAGCGGGGGGGAGCAGTACTTC
CASSSRTSGGEQYF
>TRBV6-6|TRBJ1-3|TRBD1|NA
TGTGCCAGCAGTGACGGGACAGTAGTCGGAAACACCATATATTTT
CASSDGTVVGNTIYF
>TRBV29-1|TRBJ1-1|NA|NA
TGCAGCGTTGAATCGACAGCGAACACTGAAGCTTTCTTT
CSVESTANTEAFF
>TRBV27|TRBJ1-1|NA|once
TGTGCCAGCAGTTTCAGGCAGGGAATGGCTGAAGCTTTCTTT
CASSFRQGMAEAFF
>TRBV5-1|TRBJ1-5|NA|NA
TGCGCCAGCAGCTTATCAGGGGCGTCCAATCAGCCCCAGCATTTT
CASSLSGASNQPQHF
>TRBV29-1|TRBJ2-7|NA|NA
TGCAGCGTTGTAAGGGGAGGTTACGAGCAGTACTTC
CSVVRGGYEQYF
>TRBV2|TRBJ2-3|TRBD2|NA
TGTGCCAGCAGGAGGACTAGCGGGGGCACAGATACGCAGTATTTT
CASRRTSGGTDTQYF
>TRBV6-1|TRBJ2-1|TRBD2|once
TGTGCCAGCAGCGCGGGGGGGACCCCTGAGCAGTTCTTC
CASSAGGTPEQFF
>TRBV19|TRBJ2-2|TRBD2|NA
TGTGCCAGTAGCCCGGGACTAGCGGGTCCTACCACCGGGGAGCTGTTTTTT
CASSPGLAGPTTGELFF
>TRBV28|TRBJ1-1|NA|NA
TGTGCCAGTAACGGCAGGGAACCTGAAGCTTTCTTT
CASNGREPEAFF
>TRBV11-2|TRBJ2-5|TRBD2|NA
TGTGCCAGCAGCTTAGAGGCCCTGCCGGGGGGGGGCCGGTTCAGAGAGACCCAGTACTTC
CASSLEALPGGGRFRETQYF
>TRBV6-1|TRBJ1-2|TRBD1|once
TGTGCCCGAGCAGAGGGACAGGGAGGCAGCTACACCTTC
CARAEGQGGSYTF
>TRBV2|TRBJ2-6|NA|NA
TGTGCCAGCAGGCGAGGGGCCAACGTCCTGACTTTC
CASRRGANVLTF
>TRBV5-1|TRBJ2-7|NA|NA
TGCGCCAGCAGCTTGGCGGTCAAAACCTACGAGCAGTACTTC
CASSLAVKTYEQYF
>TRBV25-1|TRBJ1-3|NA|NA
TGTGCCAGCAGCGCAGGGTTGTCTGGAAACACCATATATTTT
CASSAGLSGNTIYF
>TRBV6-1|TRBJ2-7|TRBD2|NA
TGTGCCAGCTCGGGGGGCTACGAGCAGTACTTC
CASSGGYEQYF
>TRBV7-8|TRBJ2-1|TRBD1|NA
TGTGCCAGCAGCCCACTAGACAGGGGCCCCTACAATGAGCAGTTCTTC
CASSPLDRGPYNEQFF
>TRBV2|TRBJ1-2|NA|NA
TGTGCCAGCACCGGACTGACATATGGCTACACCTTC
CASTGLTYGYTF
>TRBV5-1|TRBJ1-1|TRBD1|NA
TGCGCCAGCAGCTCCGGGACAGAGAACACTGAAGCTTTCTTT
CASSSGTENTEAFF
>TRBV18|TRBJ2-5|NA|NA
TGTGCCAGCTCACCATATTTAGAGACCCAGTACTTC
CASSPYLETQYF
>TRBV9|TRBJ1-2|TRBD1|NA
TGTGCCAGCAGCCCCGGGACAGGGAGCTATGGCTACACCTTC
CASSPGTGSYGYTF
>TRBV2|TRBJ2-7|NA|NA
TGTGCCAGCAGACAGGAACCCTACGAGCAGTACTTC
CASRQEPYEQYF
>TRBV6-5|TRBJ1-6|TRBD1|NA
TGTGCCAGCAGTTATCAGCGGGACAGGGTAAATTCACCCCTCCACTTT
CASSYQRDRVNSPLHF
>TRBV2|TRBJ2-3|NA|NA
TGTGCCAGCCGTACAAGTACGCAGTATTTT
CASRTSTQYF
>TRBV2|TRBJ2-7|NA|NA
TGTGCCAGCAGTGGGTCGACAGGAACCAGATCCGAGCAGTACTTC
CASSGSTGTRSEQYF
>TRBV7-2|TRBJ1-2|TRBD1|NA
TGTGCCAGCAGGGGAACCGGGACAGGGGGCGACTATGGCTACACCTTC
CASRGTGTGGDYGYTF
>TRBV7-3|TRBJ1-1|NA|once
TGTGCCAGCAGCCCACAGACGAACACTGAAGCTTTCTTT
CASSPQTNTEAFF
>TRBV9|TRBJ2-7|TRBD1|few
TGTGCCAGCAGCGTCGACAGGGGGGCAGGAGAGGAGCAGTACTTC
CASSVDRGAGEEQYF
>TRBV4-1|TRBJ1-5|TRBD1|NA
TGCGCCAGCAGTGAACTCCTTTGGGACAGGGGCAATCAGCCCCAGCATTTT
CASSELLWDRGNQPQHF
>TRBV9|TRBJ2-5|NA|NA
TGTGCCAGCAGCGTCACACCGGGACACAAGGGGGAGACCCAGTACTTC
CASSVTPGHKGETQYF
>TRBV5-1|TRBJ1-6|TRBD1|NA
TGCGCCAGCAGCTCAGGACAGGGTGGGTCCTATAATTCACCCCTCCACTTT
CASSSGQGGSYNSPLHF